The 3 T cell receptor beta chains reported below all come from one sample, sequenced in a study of molecular identifiers for immune sequencing clone quantification. In TCRdb, the PCR reads were re-called with MiXCR into one record per CDR3 protein. The sample records over 600,000 distinct CDR3 sequences, around 20% being singletons. Sequenced material: naive CD8+ T cells from blood, with Jurkat cell RNA spiked in. Subset denoted: FACS-sorted CD8+CD4-CCR7+CD45RA+ naive T cells. All receptors derive from a human donor in good health. Some libraries in this study had Jurkat cell RNA spiked in.

The sample holds many counts of this clonotype. V is TRBV29-1 and J is TRBJ2-1, with a possible D match to TRBD1 (5 bases). The CDR3 has 11 amino acids. V was shortened by 5 bases and J by 7 bases, with 9 bases between the two germline ends. CDR1 is SQVTM and CDR2 is ANQGSEA in the germline V gene. The CDR3 region is CSVFRENEQFF. CDR3 in DNA: TGCAGCGTTTTCAGGGAAAATGAGCAGTTCTTC.

On this clonotype itself: A much more abundant neighbour one base away suggests this may be a read error. The gene calls are TRBV7-9 and TRBJ1-5; 7 positions agree with TRBD1. Germline lookup yields CDR1 SEHNR and CDR2 FQNEAQ (reference sequence). CDR3 length equals 14 residues. CDR3 in amino acids: CTSSPSGGYQPQHF. CDR3 DNA: TGTACCAGCAGCCCTTCAGGGGGTTATCAGCCCCAGCATTTT.

Of note for this clonotype: Relative to the germline gene, one junction end is altered; a read error may explain this. J is TRBJ1-4 and V is TRBV19; D perhaps matches TRBD1 (6 bases). Per germline, CDR1 LNHDA and CDR2 SQIVND (reference sequence). CDR3 size: 17 residues. The chain's CDR3 is CASSIDLHRVGNEKLLF. CDR3 DNA sequence: TGTGCCAGTAGTATAGACCTCCACAGGGTTGGCAATGAAAAACTGCTTTTT.